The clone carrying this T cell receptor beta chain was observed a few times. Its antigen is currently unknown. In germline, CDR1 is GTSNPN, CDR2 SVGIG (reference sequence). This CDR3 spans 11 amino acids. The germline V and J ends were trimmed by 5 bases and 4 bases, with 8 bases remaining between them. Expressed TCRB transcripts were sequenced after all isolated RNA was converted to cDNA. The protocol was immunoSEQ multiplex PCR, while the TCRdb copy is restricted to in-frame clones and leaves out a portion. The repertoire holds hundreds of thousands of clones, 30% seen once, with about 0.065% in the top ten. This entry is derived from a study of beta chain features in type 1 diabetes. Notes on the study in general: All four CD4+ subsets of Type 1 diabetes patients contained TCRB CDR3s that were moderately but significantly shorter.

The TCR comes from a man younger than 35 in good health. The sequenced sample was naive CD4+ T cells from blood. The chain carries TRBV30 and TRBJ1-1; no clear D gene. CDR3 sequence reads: CAWDRSTEAFF. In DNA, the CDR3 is TGTGCCTGGGACCGCAGCACTGAAGCTTTCTTT.